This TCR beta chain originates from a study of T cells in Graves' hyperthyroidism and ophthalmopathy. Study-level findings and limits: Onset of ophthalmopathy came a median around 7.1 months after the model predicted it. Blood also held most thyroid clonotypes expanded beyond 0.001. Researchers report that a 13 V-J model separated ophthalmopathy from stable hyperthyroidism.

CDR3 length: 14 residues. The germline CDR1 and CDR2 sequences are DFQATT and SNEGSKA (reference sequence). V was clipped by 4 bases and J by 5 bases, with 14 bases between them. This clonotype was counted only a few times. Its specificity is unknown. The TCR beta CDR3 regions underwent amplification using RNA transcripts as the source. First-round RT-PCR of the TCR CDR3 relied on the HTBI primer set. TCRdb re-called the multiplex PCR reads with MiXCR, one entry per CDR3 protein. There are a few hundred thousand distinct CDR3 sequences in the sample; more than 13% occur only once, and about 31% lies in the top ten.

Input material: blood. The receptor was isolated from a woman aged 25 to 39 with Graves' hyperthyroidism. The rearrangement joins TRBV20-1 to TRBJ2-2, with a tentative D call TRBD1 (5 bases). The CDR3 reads CSAKGAGITGELFF. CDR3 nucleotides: TGCAGTGCTAAAGGTGCAGGGATAACCGGGGAGCTGTTTTTT.